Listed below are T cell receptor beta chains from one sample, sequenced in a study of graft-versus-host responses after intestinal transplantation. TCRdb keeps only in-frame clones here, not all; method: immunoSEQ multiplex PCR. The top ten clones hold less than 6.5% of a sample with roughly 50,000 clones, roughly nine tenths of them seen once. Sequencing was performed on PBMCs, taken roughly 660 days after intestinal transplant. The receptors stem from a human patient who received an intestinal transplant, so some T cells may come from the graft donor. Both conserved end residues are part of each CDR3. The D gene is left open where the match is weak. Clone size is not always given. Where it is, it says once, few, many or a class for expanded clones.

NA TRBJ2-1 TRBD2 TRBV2 CASSSREGDYNEQFF TGTGCCAGCAGTTCCAGGGAGGGCGACTACAATGAGCAGTTCTTC
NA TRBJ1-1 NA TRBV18 CASTSTMMNTEAFF TGTGCCAGCACCTCGACGATGATGAACACTGAAGCTTTCTTT
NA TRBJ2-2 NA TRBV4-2 CASSQDNGRNTGELFF TGTGCCAGCAGCCAAGATAACGGCAGAAACACCGGGGAGCTGTTTTTT
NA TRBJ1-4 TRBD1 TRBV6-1 CASSEMDTGGEKLFF TGTGCCAGCAGTGAGATGGACACAGGGGGTGAAAAACTGTTTTTT
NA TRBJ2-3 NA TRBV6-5 CASSYPLCRYF TGTGCCAGCAGTTACCCCCTCTGCCGTTATTTT
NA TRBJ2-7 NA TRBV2 CASSDDRSYEQYF TGTGCCAGCAGCGATGACAGGTCCTACGAGCAGTACTTC
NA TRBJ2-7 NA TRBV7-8 CASSLYVTSEQYF TGTGCCAGCAGCTTATACGTGACGAGTGAGCAGTACTTC
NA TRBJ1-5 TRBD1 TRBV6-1 CASSNSDRDQPQHF TGTGCCAGCAGTAACTCCGACAGGGATCAGCCCCAGCATTTT
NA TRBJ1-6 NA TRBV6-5 CASSLGTNSPLHF TGTGCCAGCAGCCTCGGGACCAATTCACCCCTCCACTTT
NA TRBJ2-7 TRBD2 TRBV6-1 CASRKVGGEQYF TGTGCCAGCAGAAAAGTCGGGGGGGAGCAGTACTTC
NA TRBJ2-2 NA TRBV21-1 CASSQRQGEAGELFF TGTGCCAGCAGCCAAAGACAAGGGGAGGCCGGGGAGCTGTTTTTT
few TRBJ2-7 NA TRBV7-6 CASSLGGDEQYF TGTGCCAGCAGCTTGGGCGGGGACGAGCAGTACTTC
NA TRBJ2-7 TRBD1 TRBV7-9 CASSLDSGGSYEQYF TGTGCCAGCAGCTTAGACTCAGGGGGCTCCTACGAGCAGTACTTC
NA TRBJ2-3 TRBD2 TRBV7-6 CASSLMASGTDTQYF TGTGCCAGCAGCTTGATGGCTAGCGGGACAGATACGCAGTATTTT
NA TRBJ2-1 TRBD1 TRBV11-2 CASSWDRGGNEQFF TGTGCCAGCAGCTGGGACAGGGGAGGGAATGAGCAGTTCTTC
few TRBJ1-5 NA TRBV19 CASSMWEKQPQHF TGTGCCAGTAGTATGTGGGAGAAGCAGCCCCAGCATTTT
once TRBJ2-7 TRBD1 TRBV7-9 CASSLRQGVYEQYF TGTGCCAGCAGCTTAAGGCAGGGGGTCTACGAGCAGTACTTC
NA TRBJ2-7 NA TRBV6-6 CASSGIYEQYF TGTGCCAGCAGTGGGATCTACGAGCAGTACTTC
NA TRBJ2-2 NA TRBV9 CASSVDPDRLNTGELFF TGTGCCAGCAGCGTAGACCCAGATAGACTGAACACCGGGGAGCTGTTTTTT
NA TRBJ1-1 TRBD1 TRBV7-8 CASSLRTGGLGEAFF TGTGCCAGCAGCCTACGGACAGGGGGTCTTGGTGAAGCTTTCTTT
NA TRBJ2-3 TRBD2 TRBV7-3 CASSSGGPNTDTQYF TGTGCCAGCAGCTCGGGGGGGCCCAACACAGATACGCAGTATTTT
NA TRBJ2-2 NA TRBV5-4 CASSLSGQSLFF TGTGCCAGCAGCTTGTCTGGACAGTCCCTGTTTTTT
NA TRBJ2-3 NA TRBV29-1 CSVENPSALGWFPDTQYF TGCAGCGTTGAAAATCCATCGGCCCTAGGGTGGTTTCCAGATACGCAGTATTTT
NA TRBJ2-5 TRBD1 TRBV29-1 CSVVGTANQETQYF TGCAGCGTTGTCGGGACAGCTAACCAAGAGACCCAGTACTTC
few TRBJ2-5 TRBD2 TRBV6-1 CASSELAGGIGQETQYF TGTGCCAGCAGTGAATTAGCGGGGGGGATAGGGCAAGAGACCCAGTACTTC
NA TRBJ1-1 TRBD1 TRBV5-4 CASTLIRTGGDTEAFF TGTGCCAGCACCCTTATTAGGACAGGGGGCGACACTGAAGCTTTCTTT
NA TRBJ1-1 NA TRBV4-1 CASSQDGQGNTEAFF TGCGCCAGCAGCCAAGATGGGCAGGGGAACACTGAAGCTTTCTTT
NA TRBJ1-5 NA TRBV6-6 CASSYSGWEQPQHF TGTGCCAGCAGTTACTCTGGGTGGGAACAGCCCCAGCATTTT
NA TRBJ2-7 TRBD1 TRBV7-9 CASSYVQGADEQYF TGTGCCAGCAGCTACGTACAGGGGGCGGACGAGCAGTACTTC
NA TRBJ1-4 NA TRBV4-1 CASRFLEGTGEKLFF TGCGCCAGCAGATTCTTGGAAGGCACCGGGGAAAAACTGTTTTTT
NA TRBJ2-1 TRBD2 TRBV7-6 CASSSGLAGALRYNEQFF TGTGCCAGCAGCTCGGGACTAGCGGGGGCCCTCCGCTACAATGAGCAGTTCTTC
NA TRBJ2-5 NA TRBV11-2 CASSLQAPAETQYF TGTGCCAGCAGCCTACAGGCGCCGGCGGAGACCCAGTACTTC
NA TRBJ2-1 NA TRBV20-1 CSKGSYNEQFF TGCAGCAAGGGCTCCTACAATGAGCAGTTCTTC
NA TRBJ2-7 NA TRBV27 CASSFGSGRAYEQYF TGTGCCAGCAGTTTCGGTTCAGGGAGAGCCTACGAGCAGTACTTC
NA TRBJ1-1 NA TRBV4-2 CASSQGGLINTEAFF TGTGCCAGCAGCCAAGGCGGGCTGATCAACACTGAAGCTTTCTTT
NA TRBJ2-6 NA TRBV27 CASSLWGSFSGANVLTF TGTGCCAGCAGTTTATGGGGTTCTTTCTCTGGGGCCAACGTCCTGACTTTC
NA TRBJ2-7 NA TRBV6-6 CASSPRGEYQYF TGTGCCAGCAGCCCGCGCGGGGAGTACCAGTACTTC
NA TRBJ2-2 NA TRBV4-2 CASSQDEVRYNTGELFF TGTGCCAGCAGCCAAGATGAAGTGAGGTATAACACCGGGGAGCTGTTTTTT
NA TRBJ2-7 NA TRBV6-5 CASTVTNAYEQYF TGTGCCAGCACAGTTACGAACGCCTACGAGCAGTACTTC
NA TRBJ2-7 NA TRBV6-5 CASSYNRAAGQYF TGTGCCAGCAGTTATAACAGGGCCGCCGGGCAGTACTTC
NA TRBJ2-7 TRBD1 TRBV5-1 CASSKHGTGNLDEQYF TGCGCCAGCAGCAAGCACGGGACAGGGAATTTGGACGAGCAGTACTTC
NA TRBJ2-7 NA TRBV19 CASRSTQGYEQYF TGTGCCAGTAGATCGACTCAGGGCTACGAGCAGTACTTC
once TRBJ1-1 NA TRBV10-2 CASSRGRDTEAFF TGCGCCAGCAGCCGGGGAAGGGACACTGAAGCTTTCTTT
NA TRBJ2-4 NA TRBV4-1 CASSQADIQYF TGCGCCAGCAGCCAAGCGGACATTCAGTACTTC
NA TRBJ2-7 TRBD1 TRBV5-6 CASSLDRASYEQYF TGTGCCAGCAGTTTGGACAGGGCTAGCTACGAGCAGTACTTC
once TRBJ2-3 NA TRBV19 CASSMGLADTQYF TGTGCCAGTAGTATGGGGCTAGCAGATACGCAGTATTTT
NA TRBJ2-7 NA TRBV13 CASSLDGGSYEQYF TGTGCCAGCAGCTTGGACGGTGGTTCCTACGAGCAGTACTTC
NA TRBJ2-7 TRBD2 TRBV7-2 CASSLESSGGTIVYEQYF TGTGCCAGCAGCTTAGAGTCTAGCGGGGGGACGATTGTCTACGAGCAGTACTTC
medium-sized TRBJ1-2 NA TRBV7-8 CASSSAATGSNYGYTF TGTGCCAGCAGCTCCGCTGCGACAGGCTCTAACTATGGCTACACCTTC
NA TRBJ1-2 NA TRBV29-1 CSVAVGARNYGYTF TGCAGCGTTGCGGTGGGGGCACGTAACTATGGCTACACCTTC
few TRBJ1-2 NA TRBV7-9 CASSLEEAPNYGYTF TGTGCCAGCAGCTTAGAAGAGGCTCCTAACTATGGCTACACCTTC
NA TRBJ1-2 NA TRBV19 CASSIGSNGYTF TGTGCCAGTAGTATAGGGTCAAATGGCTACACCTTC
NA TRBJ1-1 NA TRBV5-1 CASSAGTESVLIF TGCGCCAGCAGCGCCGGAACAGAATCCGTCCTAATCTTT
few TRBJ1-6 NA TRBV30 CAWSSRGTAGDSPLHF TGTGCCTGGAGTAGCCGCGGAACAGCGGGAGATTCACCCCTCCACTTT